This is a list of T cell receptor beta chains from one sample in a study of T cells in Graves' hyperthyroidism and ophthalmopathy. TCRdb re-called the multiplex PCR reads with MiXCR, one entry per CDR3 protein. In the table there are about 400,000 distinct CDR3 sequences, 14% to 15% of which are singletons. Sequencing was performed on blood. These receptors came from a woman aged 25 to 39 with Graves' hyperthyroidism. The CDR3 runs from the conserved cysteine through the conserved F or W. The order of the fields is D gene, J gene, V gene, clone size, CDR3 protein, CDR3 DNA. The D gene is left open where the match is weak. Expanded clones get a size class; other rows say once, few or many, or leave the size out.

D gene: TRBD2
J gene: TRBJ2-1
V gene: TRBV25-1
clone size: -
CDR3 protein: CASNQGVRELGNEQFF
CDR3 DNA: TGTGCCAGCAATCAAGGGGTGCGGGAGCTGGGAAATGAGCAGTTCTTC

D gene: -
J gene: TRBJ1-3
V gene: TRBV30
clone size: many
CDR3 protein: CAWRPDGDTIYF
CDR3 DNA: TGTGCCTGGAGACCAGACGGGGACACCATATATTTT

D gene: TRBD2
J gene: TRBJ2-3
V gene: TRBV7-9
clone size: few
CDR3 protein: CASSLGLAGEADTQYF
CDR3 DNA: TGTGCCAGCAGCTTAGGACTAGCGGGAGAGGCTGATACGCAGTATTTT

D gene: TRBD1
J gene: TRBJ2-7
V gene: TRBV20-1
clone size: few
CDR3 protein: CSARTGTGGGGEQYF
CDR3 DNA: TGCAGTGCTAGAACCGGGACAGGTGGTGGGGGGGAGCAGTACTTC

D gene: -
J gene: TRBJ2-1
V gene: TRBV28
clone size: many
CDR3 protein: CASQGFNEQFF
CDR3 DNA: TGTGCCAGCCAGGGGTTTAATGAGCAGTTCTTC

D gene: -
J gene: TRBJ2-1
V gene: TRBV4-2
clone size: -
CDR3 protein: CASSQISGEQFF
CDR3 DNA: TGTGCCAGCAGCCAGATCAGTGGGGAGCAGTTCTTC

D gene: -
J gene: TRBJ2-3
V gene: TRBV5-1
clone size: -
CDR3 protein: CASSPGGVDTQYF
CDR3 DNA: TGCGCCAGCAGCCCCGGCGGGGTTGATACGCAGTATTTT

D gene: TRBD2
J gene: TRBJ2-7
V gene: TRBV3-1
clone size: many
CDR3 protein: CASSQEGLADSAGEQYF
CDR3 DNA: TGTGCCAGCAGCCAAGAGGGCCTAGCGGACTCCGCGGGCGAGCAGTACTTC

D gene: -
J gene: TRBJ2-7
V gene: TRBV7-2
clone size: many
CDR3 protein: CASSLNLYEQYF
CDR3 DNA: TGTGCCAGCAGCTTAAACTTATACGAGCAGTACTTC

D gene: -
J gene: TRBJ1-2
V gene: TRBV6-1
clone size: many
CDR3 protein: CASSDKENYGYTF
CDR3 DNA: TGTGCCAGCAGTGACAAGGAGAACTATGGCTACACCTTC

D gene: TRBD1
J gene: TRBJ1-2
V gene: TRBV28
clone size: -
CDR3 protein: CASSFTGEFGGYTF
CDR3 DNA: TGTGCCAGCAGTTTTACAGGGGAATTTGGGGGCTACACCTTC

D gene: -
J gene: TRBJ2-1
V gene: TRBV24-1
clone size: few
CDR3 protein: CATSETSFYEQFF
CDR3 DNA: TGTGCCACCAGTGAAACTAGTTTCTATGAGCAGTTCTTC

D gene: -
J gene: TRBJ1-5
V gene: TRBV28
clone size: many
CDR3 protein: CASSFVPYQPQHF
CDR3 DNA: TGTGCCAGCAGTTTTGTACCGTATCAGCCCCAGCATTTT

D gene: -
J gene: TRBJ2-2
V gene: TRBV9
clone size: few
CDR3 protein: CASSVRSANTGELFF
CDR3 DNA: TGTGCCAGCAGCGTAAGGAGTGCGAACACCGGGGAGCTGTTTTTT

D gene: TRBD1
J gene: TRBJ2-2
V gene: TRBV2
clone size: few
CDR3 protein: CASRGTGSGGELFF
CDR3 DNA: TGTGCCAGCAGGGGGACAGGGTCTGGCGGGGAGCTGTTTTTT

D gene: TRBD2
J gene: TRBJ2-5
V gene: TRBV28
clone size: many
CDR3 protein: CASSPDSLAGVGSQYF
CDR3 DNA: TGTGCCAGCAGCCCCGACTCCCTAGCGGGAGTGGGGTCCCAGTACTTC

D gene: TRBD2
J gene: TRBJ2-3
V gene: TRBV4-1
clone size: few
CDR3 protein: CASSQDREGPDTQYF
CDR3 DNA: TGCGCCAGCAGCCAAGACAGGGAGGGCCCAGATACGCAGTATTTT

D gene: -
J gene: TRBJ2-7
V gene: TRBV29-1
clone size: many
CDR3 protein: CSVGSMGYEQYF
CDR3 DNA: TGCAGCGTTGGGTCTATGGGTTACGAGCAGTACTTC

D gene: -
J gene: TRBJ2-3
V gene: TRBV11-2
clone size: many
CDR3 protein: CASSLGPGATDTQYF
CDR3 DNA: TGTGCCAGCAGCTTAGGACCGGGAGCCACAGATACGCAGTATTTT

D gene: TRBD2
J gene: TRBJ2-1
V gene: TRBV6-1
clone size: many
CDR3 protein: CASRTLAAEQFF
CDR3 DNA: TGTGCCAGCAGGACACTAGCGGCTGAGCAGTTCTTC

D gene: -
J gene: TRBJ2-1
V gene: TRBV7-6
clone size: few
CDR3 protein: CASSLNQDTEQFF
CDR3 DNA: TGTGCCAGCAGCTTAAATCAGGATACTGAGCAGTTCTTC

D gene: TRBD1
J gene: TRBJ1-6
V gene: TRBV30
clone size: few
CDR3 protein: CAWKDRPSPLHF
CDR3 DNA: TGTGCCTGGAAGGACAGGCCCTCACCCCTCCACTTT

D gene: -
J gene: TRBJ1-2
V gene: TRBV2
clone size: few
CDR3 protein: CASSPNPDPTYSYTF
CDR3 DNA: TGTGCCAGCAGTCCAAACCCCGACCCCACCTATAGCTACACCTTC

D gene: -
J gene: TRBJ2-5
V gene: TRBV10-3
clone size: -
CDR3 protein: CAISGSVSGQETQYF
CDR3 DNA: TGTGCCATCAGTGGCTCCGTGAGCGGGCAAGAGACCCAGTACTTC

D gene: TRBD2
J gene: TRBJ2-5
V gene: TRBV2
clone size: -
CDR3 protein: CASRQTSGRETQYF
CDR3 DNA: TGTGCCAGCAGGCAGACTAGCGGGAGAGAGACCCAGTACTTC

D gene: -
J gene: TRBJ2-6
V gene: TRBV5-1
clone size: few
CDR3 protein: CASSSITSGANVLTF
CDR3 DNA: TGCGCCAGCAGTTCCATTACTTCTGGGGCCAACGTCCTGACTTTC

D gene: -
J gene: TRBJ2-7
V gene: TRBV6-2/TRBV6-3
clone size: many
CDR3 protein: CASSSHSLLEQYF
CDR3 DNA: TGTGCCAGCAGTTCACACAGCCTACTGGAGCAGTACTTC

D gene: TRBD2
J gene: TRBJ2-7
V gene: TRBV28
clone size: many
CDR3 protein: CASLRSGRSNYEQYF
CDR3 DNA: TGTGCCAGCCTCCGTAGCGGGAGAAGTAACTACGAGCAGTACTTC

D gene: TRBD2
J gene: TRBJ2-7
V gene: TRBV10-3
clone size: few
CDR3 protein: CAISEGTSYEQYF
CDR3 DNA: TGTGCCATCAGTGAAGGGACTAGCTACGAGCAGTACTTC

D gene: -
J gene: TRBJ2-6
V gene: TRBV7-8
clone size: few
CDR3 protein: CASSLVLYSTGGANVLTF
CDR3 DNA: TGTGCCAGCAGCTTAGTTTTGTACAGCACTGGTGGGGCCAACGTCCTGACTTTC

D gene: -
J gene: TRBJ1-4
V gene: TRBV6-1
clone size: -
CDR3 protein: CASSRTSLNEKLFF
CDR3 DNA: TGTGCCAGCAGTAGGACCAGCCTTAATGAAAAACTGTTTTTT

D gene: -
J gene: TRBJ1-1
V gene: TRBV20-1
clone size: many
CDR3 protein: CSASQVGARAFF
CDR3 DNA: TGCAGTGCTAGTCAGGTGGGAGCGCGAGCTTTCTTT

D gene: -
J gene: TRBJ2-1
V gene: TRBV20-1
clone size: -
CDR3 protein: CSARGAATYNEQFF
CDR3 DNA: TGCAGTGCTAGAGGAGCGGCGACATACAATGAGCAGTTCTTC

D gene: -
J gene: TRBJ1-2
V gene: TRBV10-3
clone size: many
CDR3 protein: CAISEGGGSTYGYTF
CDR3 DNA: TGTGCCATCAGTGAGGGGGGTGGAAGCACCTATGGCTACACCTTC

D gene: -
J gene: TRBJ2-7
V gene: TRBV10-3
clone size: -
CDR3 protein: CAISESPRVREQYF
CDR3 DNA: TGTGCCATCAGTGAGTCGCCGCGGGTCCGCGAGCAGTACTTC

D gene: -
J gene: TRBJ1-4
V gene: TRBV28
clone size: many
CDR3 protein: CATQSAGMSNEKLFF
CDR3 DNA: TGTGCCACCCAATCCGCCGGGATGAGTAATGAAAAACTGTTTTTT

D gene: -
J gene: TRBJ1-2
V gene: TRBV20-1
clone size: few
CDR3 protein: CSGKGPAHYGYTF
CDR3 DNA: TGCAGTGGGAAGGGCCCTGCCCACTATGGCTACACCTTC

D gene: -
J gene: TRBJ2-2
V gene: TRBV30
clone size: many
CDR3 protein: CAWQPGTRGELFF
CDR3 DNA: TGTGCCTGGCAGCCCGGGACAAGGGGGGAGCTGTTTTTT

D gene: TRBD2
J gene: TRBJ2-3
V gene: TRBV7-3
clone size: few
CDR3 protein: CASGRGTSTTDTQYF
CDR3 DNA: TGTGCCAGCGGCAGAGGGACTAGCACCACAGATACGCAGTATTTT

D gene: TRBD2
J gene: TRBJ2-7
V gene: TRBV2
clone size: many
CDR3 protein: CASKREGLRKQYF
CDR3 DNA: TGTGCCAGCAAGAGGGAGGGCCTTAGGAAGCAGTACTTC

D gene: -
J gene: TRBJ2-3
V gene: TRBV6-2/TRBV6-3
clone size: many
CDR3 protein: CASSYSGEGTDTQYF
CDR3 DNA: TGTGCCAGCAGTTATTCGGGGGAAGGCACAGATACGCAGTATTTT

D gene: -
J gene: TRBJ2-3
V gene: TRBV10-3
clone size: -
CDR3 protein: CAIRAAGGTSTDTQYF
CDR3 DNA: TGTGCCATCAGGGCCGCGGGTGGCACGTCCACAGATACGCAGTATTTT

D gene: -
J gene: TRBJ2-1
V gene: TRBV7-2
clone size: many
CDR3 protein: CASSHGTSYNEQFF
CDR3 DNA: TGTGCCAGCAGCCACGGGACAAGTTACAATGAGCAGTTCTTC

D gene: TRBD1
J gene: TRBJ1-5
V gene: TRBV20-1
clone size: few
CDR3 protein: CSAADRLNQPQHF
CDR3 DNA: TGCAGTGCTGCGGACAGGCTCAATCAGCCCCAGCATTTT

D gene: TRBD2
J gene: TRBJ2-1
V gene: TRBV7-2
clone size: -
CDR3 protein: CASSLLLAGESYNEQFF
CDR3 DNA: TGTGCCAGCAGCTTATTACTAGCGGGAGAGTCCTACAATGAGCAGTTCTTC

D gene: -
J gene: TRBJ2-7
V gene: TRBV27
clone size: -
CDR3 protein: CASSPFWGREQYF
CDR3 DNA: TGTGCCAGCAGCCCCTTTTGGGGGCGCGAGCAGTACTTC

D gene: -
J gene: TRBJ2-6
V gene: TRBV6-1
clone size: many
CDR3 protein: CATWGANVLTF
CDR3 DNA: TGTGCCACGTGGGGGGCCAACGTCCTGACTTTC

D gene: -
J gene: TRBJ2-2
V gene: TRBV5-1
clone size: few
CDR3 protein: CASSLRTTGELFF
CDR3 DNA: TGCGCCAGCAGCTTGCGGACCACCGGGGAGCTGTTTTTT

D gene: TRBD2
J gene: TRBJ2-1
V gene: TRBV27
clone size: many
CDR3 protein: CASSSGTSGNNEQFF
CDR3 DNA: TGTGCCAGCAGTTCAGGGACTAGCGGGAACAATGAGCAGTTCTTC

D gene: -
J gene: TRBJ2-5
V gene: TRBV12-5
clone size: -
CDR3 protein: CASAREAGETQYF
CDR3 DNA: TGTGCTAGTGCTCGGGAAGCGGGCGAGACCCAGTACTTC

D gene: -
J gene: TRBJ2-7
V gene: TRBV30
clone size: many
CDR3 protein: CAWSGSAYEQYF
CDR3 DNA: TGTGCCTGGAGCGGGTCAGCCTACGAGCAGTACTTC

D gene: TRBD1
J gene: TRBJ1-2
V gene: TRBV7-2
clone size: few
CDR3 protein: CASSTRQGDNYGYTF
CDR3 DNA: TGTGCCAGCAGCACACGACAGGGAGATAACTATGGCTACACCTTC

D gene: -
J gene: TRBJ1-4
V gene: TRBV9
clone size: -
CDR3 protein: CASSVPQTGFGEKLFF
CDR3 DNA: TGTGCCAGCAGCGTACCACAGACCGGTTTCGGGGAAAAACTGTTTTTT

D gene: -
J gene: TRBJ1-1
V gene: TRBV6-6
clone size: many
CDR3 protein: CASSYESVNTEAFF
CDR3 DNA: TGTGCCAGCAGTTACGAGTCAGTGAACACTGAAGCTTTCTTT

D gene: TRBD1
J gene: TRBJ1-2
V gene: TRBV6-1
clone size: -
CDR3 protein: CASSAGTGGFYGYTF
CDR3 DNA: TGTGCCAGCAGTGCCGGGACAGGGGGCTTCTATGGCTACACCTTC

D gene: TRBD1
J gene: TRBJ1-1
V gene: TRBV6-4
clone size: -
CDR3 protein: CASSENQGAEAFF
CDR3 DNA: TGTGCCAGCAGTGAAAATCAGGGGGCTGAAGCTTTCTTT